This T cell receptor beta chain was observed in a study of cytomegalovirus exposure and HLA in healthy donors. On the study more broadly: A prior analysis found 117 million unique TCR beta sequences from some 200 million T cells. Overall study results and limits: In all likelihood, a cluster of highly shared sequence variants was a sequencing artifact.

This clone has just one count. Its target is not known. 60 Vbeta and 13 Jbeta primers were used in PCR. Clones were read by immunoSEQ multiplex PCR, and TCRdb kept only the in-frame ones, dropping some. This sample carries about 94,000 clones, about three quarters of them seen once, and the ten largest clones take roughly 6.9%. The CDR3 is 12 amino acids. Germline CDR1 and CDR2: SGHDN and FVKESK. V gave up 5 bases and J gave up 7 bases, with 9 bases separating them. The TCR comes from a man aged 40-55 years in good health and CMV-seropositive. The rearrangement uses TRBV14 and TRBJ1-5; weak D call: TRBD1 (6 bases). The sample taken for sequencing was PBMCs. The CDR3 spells CASSKGEQPQHF. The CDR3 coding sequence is TGTGCCAGCAGCAAGGGGGAGCAGCCCCAGCATTTT.